A single sample gave rise to the 26 T cell receptor beta chains below, sequenced in a study of identical twins. TCRdb passed the 5' RACE reads through MiXCR, listing each CDR3 protein once. The table includes hundreds of thousands of distinct CDR3 sequences, about 24% detected once. These data were also filed under a second study, of T cells expressing NK-cell markers.

The sequenced sample was CD4+ T cells sorted from blood. These receptors all stem from a young woman in good health.

The V and J genes are TRBV6-1 and TRBJ1-6; tentative D call: TRBD1 (5 bases). Germline values: CDR1 MNHNS, CDR2 SASEGT. The CDR3 covers 13 residues. V lost 7 bases and J 7 bases, leaving 11 bases between the germline ends. The CDR3 DNA sequence: TGTGCCAGCATTGGGGGGTTGAATTCACCCCTCCACTTT. Amino acids: CASIGGLNSPLHF.

This clonotype was seen a handful of times. V and J are TRBV29-1 and TRBJ2-7, with D unclear. V was clipped by 7 bases and J by 5 bases, with 18 bases between them. CDR3 length equals 13 residues. Germline assignment: CDR1 SQVTM and CDR2 ANQGSEA. DNA of the CDR3: TGCAGCGCATCTCGACCGGGTCGAAACGAGCAGTACTTC. Its protein is CSASRPGRNEQYF.

The chain links TRBV7-2 to TRBJ2-1; D gene uncertain. The CDR3 is made up of 13 amino acids. Trimming took off 1 base at V and 7 bases at J, with 8 bases between the two ends. Germline CDR1 reads SGHTA; CDR2 reads FQGNSA. CDR3 DNA: TGTGCCAGCAGCTTAGTATTGGAAAATGAGCAGTTCTTC. Translated, it gives CASSLVLENEQFF.

A few counts support this clonotype. The chain is built from TRBV10-3 and TRBJ2-7, with 7 nucleotides matching TRBD2. Germline CDR1 and CDR2: ENHRY and SYGVKD. The length of the CDR3 is 14 residues. With V trimmed by 10 bases and J by 3 bases, 12 bases remained unmatched. The CDR3 loop reads CATQASGPFYEQYF. As DNA, the CDR3 is TGTGCCACGCAGGCTAGCGGACCTTTCTACGAGCAGTACTTC.

The chain recombines TRBV6-5 with TRBJ2-1, with 13 bases that match TRBD2. The CDR3 is made up of 18 amino acids. CDR1 MNHEY and CDR2 SVGAGI come from the germline V gene. Trimming removed 2 bases from V and 5 bases from J; junction bases left unmatched: 9. CDR3 coding DNA: TGTGCCAGCAGTTACCGCATACTAGCGGGAGGGAGCCACAATGAGCAGTTCTTC. It translates to CASSYRILAGGSHNEQFF.

There are a few counts of this clonotype. The chain joins TRBV12-3 or TRBV12-4 to TRBJ2-1, with 13 bases matching TRBD2. The length of the CDR3 is 16 residues. The V gene end was trimmed by 2 bases and the J gene end by 6 bases; junction bases not matched to a gene: 4. CDR3 amino acids: CASSLRGLAGVNEQFF. The CDR3 nucleotides are TGTGCCAGCAGTTTAAGAGGACTAGCGGGAGTCAATGAGCAGTTCTTC.

This clonotype was seen ten or more times. The rearrangement links TRBV19 to TRBJ2-6, with unresolved D. Germline-derived CDR1 and CDR2 are LNHDA and SQIVND (reference sequence). This CDR3 has 15 residues. V lost 3 bases and J 0 bases, leaving 6 bases between the germline ends. This CDR3 reads CASSIDNSGANVLTF. CDR3 bases: TGTGCCAGTAGTATTGACAACTCTGGGGCCAACGTCCTGACTTTC. Together with reference TRBV19 and TRBJ2-6, the CDR3 gives the full variable domain: DGGITQSPKYLFRKEGQNVTLSCEQNLNHDAMYWYRQDPGQGLRLIYYSQIVNDFQKGDIAEGYSVSREKKESFPLTVTSAQKNPTAFYLCASSIDNSGANVLTFGAGSRLTVL.

The rearrangement links TRBV6-2 or TRBV6-3 to TRBJ2-1; 7 bases line up with TRBD1. Per germline, CDR1 MNHEY and CDR2 SVGEGT. The CDR3 contains 15 residues. V lost 2 bases and J lost 7; bases outside the gene matches: 8. DNA of the CDR3: TGTGCCAGCAGTTACAAGAGGGGGCTTTGGAATGAGCAGTTCTTC. Protein sequence: CASSYKRGLWNEQFF.

The chain joins TRBV12-5 to TRBJ2-7; perhaps TRBD1 as D (5 bases). Trimming removed 0 bases at V and 6 bases at J, with 15 bases between. The CDR3 runs to 15 residues. The germline V gene has CDR1 LGHNT and CDR2 FRNRAP. The chain's CDR3 is CASGLVTAGRREQYF. CDR3 coding DNA: TGTGCTAGTGGTTTGGTAACGGCAGGGCGGCGCGAGCAGTACTTC.

The CDR3: CSAGRTSSYNEQFF. CDR3 nucleotide sequence: TGCAGTGCAGGGAGGACTAGCTCCTACAATGAGCAGTTCTTC. The V call is TRBV20-1, the J call TRBJ2-1, with TRBD2 matching 7 bases. Germline-derived CDR1 and CDR2 are DFQATT and SNEGSKA (reference sequence). The CDR3 runs to 14 residues. After removal of 6 bases from V and 0 bases from J, the junction contained 5 bases not matched to a gene.

The rearrangement joins TRBV25-1 to TRBJ2-3; the D is unclear. The germline CDR1 and CDR2 sequences are MGHDK and SYGVNS. The V end lost 4 bases, the J end lost 2 bases, and 10 bases lay between the germline ends. This CDR3 has 14 amino acids. The CDR3, as DNA: TGTGCCAGCAGTGCCGGAAGAGCCACAGATACGCAGTATTTT. It encodes CASSAGRATDTQYF.

This clonotype was seen only a few times. The chain links TRBV20-1 to TRBJ2-1; the D gene is possibly TRBD1 (6 bases). V was shortened by 3 bases and J by 6 bases, with 15 bases between the two germline ends. The CDR3 consists of 14 residues. Looked up from germline, CDR1 is DFQATT and CDR2 is SNEGSKA (reference sequence). The CDR3 DNA sequence: TGCAGTGCTAGTAGCAGGGCAGGGGTCAATGAGCAGTTCTTC. It codes for CSASSRAGVNEQFF.

The chain has TRBV12-5 and TRBJ2-3; D not certain. V lost 7 bases and J lost 0, with 11 bases in between. The germline V gene encodes CDR1 LGHNT and CDR2 FRNRAP. This CDR3 contains 14 residues. Here the CDR3 reads CASVLGASTDTQYF. DNA of the CDR3: TGTGCTAGTGTACTCGGAGCTAGCACAGATACGCAGTATTTT. Full variable domain (remainder filled in from reference TRBV12-5 and TRBJ2-3): DARVTQTPRHKVTEMGQEVTMRCQPILGHNTVFWYRQTMMQGLELLAYFRNRAPLDDSGMPKDRFSAEMPDATLATLKIQPSEPRDSAVYFCASVLGASTDTQYFGPGTRLTVL.

This clonotype was seen a handful of times. The V call is TRBV30, the J call TRBJ1-6; TRBD1 matches at 8 bases. Trimming took 8 bases from V and 7 from J; bases not matched to a gene: 7. Per germline, CDR1 GTSNPN and CDR2 SVGIG (reference sequence). The CDR3 is 13 amino acids. CDR3 coding DNA: TGTGCCGGGGACAGGACCCCAAATTCACCCCTCCACTTT. It encodes CAGDRTPNSPLHF.

V and J are TRBV20-1 and TRBJ1-1; 7 nucleotides line up with TRBD1. The CDR3 has 15 amino acids. J gave up 6 bases and V 0 bases, and 10 bases lay outside the gene matches. CDR1 and CDR2 (germline): DFQATT, SNEGSKA (reference sequence). The CDR3 sequence: CSARDPNRGWAEAFF. CDR3 bases: TGCAGTGCTAGAGATCCAAACAGGGGCTGGGCTGAAGCTTTCTTT.

This clonotype came up once. V is TRBV20-1 and J is TRBJ2-1, with a possible D match to TRBD2 (5 bases). The V and J ends lost 3 bases and 7 bases respectively, with 16 bases between them. The CDR3 is 14 amino acids. Germline V lookup: CDR1 DFQATT, CDR2 SNEGSKA (reference sequence). The CDR3 region has the DNA TGCAGTGCTAGTCACCCGGGATCTCGAAATGAGCAGTTCTTC. Protein: CSASHPGSRNEQFF.

V gene TRBV19 combines with J gene TRBJ1-1; D possibly corresponds to TRBD1 (6 bases). Germline values: CDR1 LNHDA, CDR2 SQIVND (reference sequence). V was pared by 7 bases and J by 4 bases, with 13 bases between. The CDR3 sequence is 13 residues long. CDR3 nucleotides: TGTGCCAGTATCATACAGGGAGGCACTGAAGCTTTCTTT. Protein product: CASIIQGGTEAFF.

The chain carries TRBV11-2 and TRBJ2-3; 9 bases are shared with TRBD1. Per germline, CDR1 SGHAT and CDR2 FQNNGV. The CDR3 consists of 18 residues. Trimming removed 5 bases from V and 2 bases from J; junction bases left unmatched: 14. The chain's CDR3 is CASSRRRIRDRDTDTQYF. CDR3 bases: TGTGCCAGCAGCCGCAGAAGAATCCGGGACAGGGACACAGATACGCAGTATTTT. Full variable domain (outside the CDR3, taken from reference TRBV11-2 and TRBJ2-3): EAGVAQSPRYKIIEKRQSVAFWCNPISGHATLYWYQQILGQGPKLLIQFQNNGVVDDSQLPKDRFSAERLKGVDSTLKIQPAKLEDSAVYLCASSRRRIRDRDTDTQYFGPGTRLTVL.

This clonotype was seen once. This sequence joins TRBV20-1 and TRBJ2-7, with D unclear. The CDR3 contains 12 residues. CDR1 is DFQATT, CDR2 SNEGSKA, per germline (reference sequence). The ends were cut back, 8 bases at V and 0 bases at J, with 11 bases in the middle. DNA of the CDR3: TGCAGTCCTAAATTAGACTCCTACGAGCAGTACTTC. This encodes CSPKLDSYEQYF.

Only a few counts were recorded for this clonotype. The V call is TRBV5-1, the J call TRBJ2-6; D is uncertain. The length of the CDR3 is 17 residues. With 0 bases removed from V and 0 bases from J, the gap between germline ends came to 10 bases. Germline CDR1 and CDR2: SGHRS and YFSETQ. The CDR3 DNA reads as TGCGCCAGCAGCTTGGGGGCCAGCTACTCTGGGGCCAACGTCCTGACTTTC. Encoded protein: CASSLGASYSGANVLTF.

V is TRBV15 and J is TRBJ2-2, with D unresolved. The CDR3 spans 14 residues. Per the germline V gene, CDR1 is LNHNV and CDR2 is YYDKDF (reference sequence). V shed 1 base and J shed 5 bases, with 8 bases lying between them. DNA of the CDR3: TGTGCCACCAGCAGAGGTTTGGGAACCGGGGAGCTGTTTTTT. It specifies CATSRGLGTGELFF.

The gene calls are TRBV5-1 and TRBJ1-1; 7 bases agree with TRBD1. With V trimmed by 2 bases and J by 3 bases, 4 bases remained unmatched. Per the germline V gene, CDR1 is SGHRS and CDR2 is YFSETQ. This CDR3 spans 14 amino acids. CDR3 sequence reads: CASSFAGGDTEAFF. CDR3 nucleotide sequence: TGCGCCAGCAGCTTTGCAGGGGGAGACACTGAAGCTTTCTTT.

This clonotype appeared a few times. The rearrangement links TRBV10-3 to TRBJ2-2; D uncertain. V lost 9 bases and J 5 bases, leaving 13 bases between the germline ends. This CDR3 has 13 amino acids. CDR1 and CDR2 (germline): ENHRY, SYGVKD. The CDR3 DNA reads as TGTGCCATAAACCGAGCCCTGACCGGGGAGCTGTTTTTT. It specifies CAINRALTGELFF.

A few counts support this clonotype. The V gene is TRBV4-2, the J gene TRBJ2-3; 9 bases map to TRBD2. V shed 4 bases, J shed 2 bases, and the junction held 4 bases outside the gene matches. The germline CDR1 and CDR2 sequences are LGHNA and YNFKEQ. This CDR3 has 15 residues. The CDR3 sequence is CASSLTSGDTDTQYF. The CDR3, as DNA: TGTGCCAGCAGCCTGACTAGCGGAGACACAGATACGCAGTATTTT.

The genes are TRBV9 and TRBJ2-1; 9 bases line up with TRBD2. Trimming cost V 0 bases and J 9 bases; bases outside gene matches: 7. This CDR3 spans 15 amino acids. Germline CDR1 and CDR2: SGDLS and YYNGEE. The CDR3 protein is CASSVGASGESEQFF. CDR3 nucleotide sequence: TGTGCCAGCAGCGTAGGGGCTAGCGGGGAGTCTGAGCAGTTCTTC.

V gene TRBV30 combines with J gene TRBJ1-1; 8 bases are a match to TRBD1. CDR3 size: 13 residues. Germline-derived CDR1 and CDR2 are GTSNPN and SVGIG (reference sequence). Trimming at V came to 8 bases and at J to 5 bases, leaving 10 bases not matched to a gene. CDR3 protein: CAHHRGGRTEAFF. CDR3 coding DNA: TGTGCCCATCACAGGGGGGGTCGGACTGAAGCTTTCTTT.